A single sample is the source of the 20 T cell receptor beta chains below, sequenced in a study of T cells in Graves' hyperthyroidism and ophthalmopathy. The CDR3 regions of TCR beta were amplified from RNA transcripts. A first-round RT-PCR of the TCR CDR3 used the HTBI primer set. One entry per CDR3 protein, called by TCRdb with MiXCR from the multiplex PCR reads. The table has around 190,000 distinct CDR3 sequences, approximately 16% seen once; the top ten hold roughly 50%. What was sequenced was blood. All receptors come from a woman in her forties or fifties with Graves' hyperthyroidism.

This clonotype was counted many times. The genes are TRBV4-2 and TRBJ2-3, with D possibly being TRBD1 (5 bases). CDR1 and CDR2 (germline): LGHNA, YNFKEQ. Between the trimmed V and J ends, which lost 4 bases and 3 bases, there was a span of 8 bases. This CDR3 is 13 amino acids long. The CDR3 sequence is CASSLTGTDTQYF. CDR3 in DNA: TGTGCCAGCAGCCTAACAGGAACAGATACGCAGTATTTT.

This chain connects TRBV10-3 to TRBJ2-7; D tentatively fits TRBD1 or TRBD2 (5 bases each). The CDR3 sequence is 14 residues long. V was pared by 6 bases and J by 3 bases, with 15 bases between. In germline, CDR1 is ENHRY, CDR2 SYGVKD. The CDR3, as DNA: TGTGCCATCAGGGGAGATGGGGGAGACTACGAGCAGTACTTC. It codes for CAIRGDGGDYEQYF.

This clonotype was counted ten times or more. The CDR3 bases are TGTGCCAGCAGCCAAGCTAGGTCCTACAATGAGCAGTTCTTC. It is translated as CASSQARSYNEQFF. V is TRBV4-2 and J is TRBJ2-1; unclear D gene. CDR1 is LGHNA and CDR2 is YNFKEQ in the germline V gene. V shed 1 base and J shed 1 base, with 5 bases lying between them. This CDR3 spans 14 amino acids.

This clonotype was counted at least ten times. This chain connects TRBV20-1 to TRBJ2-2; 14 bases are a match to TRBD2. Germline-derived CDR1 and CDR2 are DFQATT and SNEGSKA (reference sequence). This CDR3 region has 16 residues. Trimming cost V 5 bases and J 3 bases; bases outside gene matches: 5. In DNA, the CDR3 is TGCAGTGCTGGGGGACTAGCGGGAGTTGACACCGGGGAGCTGTTTTTT. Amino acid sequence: CSAGGLAGVDTGELFF.

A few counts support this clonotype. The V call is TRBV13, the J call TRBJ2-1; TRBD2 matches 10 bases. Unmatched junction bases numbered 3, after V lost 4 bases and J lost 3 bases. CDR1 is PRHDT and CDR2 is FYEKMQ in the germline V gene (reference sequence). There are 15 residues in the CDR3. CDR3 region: CASSSGLANYNEQFF. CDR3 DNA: TGTGCCAGCAGCTCGGGACTAGCGAACTACAATGAGCAGTTCTTC.

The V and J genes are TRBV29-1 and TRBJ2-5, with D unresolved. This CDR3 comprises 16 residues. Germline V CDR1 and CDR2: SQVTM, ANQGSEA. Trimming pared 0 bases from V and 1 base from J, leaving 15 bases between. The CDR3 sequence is CSVEDGIRPTQETQYF. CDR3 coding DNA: TGCAGCGTTGAAGATGGAATCCGCCCAACCCAAGAGACCCAGTACTTC.

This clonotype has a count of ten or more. The CDR3 is CSVEGSVRTDEETQYF. In DNA form, the CDR3 reads TGCAGCGTTGAAGGTAGCGTCAGGACAGACGAAGAGACCCAGTACTTC. The genes are TRBV29-1 and TRBJ2-5, with D maybe TRBD1 (6 bases). CDR3 size: 16 residues. The V gene lost 1 base and the J gene lost 3 bases, with 18 bases spanning the gap. Germline-derived CDR1 and CDR2 are SQVTM and ANQGSEA.

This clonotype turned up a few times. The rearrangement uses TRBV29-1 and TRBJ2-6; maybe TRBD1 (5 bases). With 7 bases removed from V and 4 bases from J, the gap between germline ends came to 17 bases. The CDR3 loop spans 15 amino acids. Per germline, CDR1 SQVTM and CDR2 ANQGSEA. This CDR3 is CSAKGLVSGANVLTF. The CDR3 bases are TGCAGCGCTAAGGGGTTGGTATCCGGGGCCAACGTCCTGACTTTC.

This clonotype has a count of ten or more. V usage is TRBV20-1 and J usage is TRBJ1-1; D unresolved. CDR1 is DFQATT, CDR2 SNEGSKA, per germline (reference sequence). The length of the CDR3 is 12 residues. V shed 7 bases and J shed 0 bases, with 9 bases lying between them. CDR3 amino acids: CSVPTMNTEAFF. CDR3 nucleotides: TGCAGTGTCCCCACCATGAACACTGAAGCTTTCTTT.

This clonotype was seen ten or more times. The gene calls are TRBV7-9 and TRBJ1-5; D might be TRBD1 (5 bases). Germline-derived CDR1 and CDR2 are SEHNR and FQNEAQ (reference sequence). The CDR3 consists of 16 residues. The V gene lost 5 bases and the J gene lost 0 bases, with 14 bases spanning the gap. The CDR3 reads CASSPQGFDSNQPQHF. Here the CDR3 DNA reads TGTGCCAGCAGCCCCCAGGGTTTCGATAGCAATCAGCCCCAGCATTTT.

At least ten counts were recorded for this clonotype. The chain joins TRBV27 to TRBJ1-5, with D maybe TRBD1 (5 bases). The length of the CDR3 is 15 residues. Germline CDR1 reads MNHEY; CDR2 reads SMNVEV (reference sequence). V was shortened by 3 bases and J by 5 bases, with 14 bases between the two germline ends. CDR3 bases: TGTGCCAGCAGTTTCCGTGGTGACAGAGATCAGCCCCAGCATTTT. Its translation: CASSFRGDRDQPQHF.

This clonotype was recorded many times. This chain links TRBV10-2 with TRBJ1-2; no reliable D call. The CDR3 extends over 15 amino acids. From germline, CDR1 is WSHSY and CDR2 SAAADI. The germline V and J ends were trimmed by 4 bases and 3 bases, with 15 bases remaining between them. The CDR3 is CASSVSGDLDYGYTF. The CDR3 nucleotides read TGCGCCAGCAGTGTATCAGGAGACCTGGACTATGGCTACACCTTC.

This CDR3 is CASSWGLASNTGELFF. CDR3 nucleotide sequence: TGTGCCAGCAGCTGGGGGTTAGCCTCGAACACCGGGGAGCTGTTTTTT. V is TRBV5-5 and J is TRBJ2-2, with D perhaps given as TRBD1 or TRBD2 (5 bases each). V lost 3 bases and J 0 bases, leaving 12 bases between the germline ends. The CDR3 sequence is 16 residues long. Germline V lookup: CDR1 SGHKS, CDR2 YYEKEE (reference sequence).

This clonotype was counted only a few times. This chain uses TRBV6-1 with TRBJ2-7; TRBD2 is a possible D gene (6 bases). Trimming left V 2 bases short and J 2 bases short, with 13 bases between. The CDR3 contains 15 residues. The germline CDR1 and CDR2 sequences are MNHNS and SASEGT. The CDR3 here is CASSEYSGLTYEQYF. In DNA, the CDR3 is TGTGCCAGCAGTGAATATAGCGGATTAACCTACGAGCAGTACTTC.

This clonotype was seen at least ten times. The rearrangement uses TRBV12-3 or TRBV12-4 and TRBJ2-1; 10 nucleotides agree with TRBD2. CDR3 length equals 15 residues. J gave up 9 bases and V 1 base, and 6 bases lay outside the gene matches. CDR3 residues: CASSLVAGGEGEQFF. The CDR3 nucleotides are TGTGCCAGCAGTTTAGTAGCGGGAGGCGAGGGTGAGCAGTTCTTC.

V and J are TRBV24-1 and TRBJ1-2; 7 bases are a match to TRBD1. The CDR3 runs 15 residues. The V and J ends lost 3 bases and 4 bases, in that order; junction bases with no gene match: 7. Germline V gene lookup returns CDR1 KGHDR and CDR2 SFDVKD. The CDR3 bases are TGTGCCACCAGTGATGTAACAGGGGATGGCTATGGCTACACCTTC. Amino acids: CATSDVTGDGYGYTF.

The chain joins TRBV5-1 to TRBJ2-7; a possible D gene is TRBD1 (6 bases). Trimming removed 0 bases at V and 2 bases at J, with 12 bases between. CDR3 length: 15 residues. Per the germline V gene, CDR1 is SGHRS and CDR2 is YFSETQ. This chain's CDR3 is CASSLGDKRPYEQYF. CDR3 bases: TGCGCCAGCAGCTTGGGGGACAAACGGCCCTACGAGCAGTACTTC.

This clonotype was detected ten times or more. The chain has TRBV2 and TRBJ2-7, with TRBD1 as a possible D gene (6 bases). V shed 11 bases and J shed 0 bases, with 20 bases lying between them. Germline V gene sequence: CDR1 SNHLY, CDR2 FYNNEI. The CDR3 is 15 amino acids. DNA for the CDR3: TGTGCCGGGGCTCGAGACAGGACGAGCTCCTACGAGCAGTACTTC. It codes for CAGARDRTSSYEQYF. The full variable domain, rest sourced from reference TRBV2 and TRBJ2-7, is EPEVTQTPSHQVTQMGQEVILRCVPISNHLYFYWYRQILGQKVEFLVSFYNNEISEKSEIFDDQFSVERPDGSNFTLKIRSTKLEDSAMYFCAGARDRTSSYEQYFGPGTRLTVT.

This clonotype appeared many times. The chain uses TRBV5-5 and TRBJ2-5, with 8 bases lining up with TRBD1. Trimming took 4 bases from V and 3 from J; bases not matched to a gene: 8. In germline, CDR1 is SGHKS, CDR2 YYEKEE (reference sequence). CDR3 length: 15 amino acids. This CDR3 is CASSRTGRSEETQYF. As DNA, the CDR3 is TGTGCCAGCAGCCGGACAGGGCGCTCTGAAGAGACCCAGTACTTC.

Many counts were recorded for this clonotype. CDR3 sequence reads: CASSQAPGLPDEQYF. The CDR3 DNA is TGCGCCAGCAGCCAGGCCCCGGGACTACCTGACGAGCAGTACTTC. The V and J genes are TRBV4-1 and TRBJ2-7; 7 positions match TRBD2. V lost 3 bases and J lost 5; bases outside the gene matches: 10. Germline V gene sequence: CDR1 MGHRA, CDR2 YSYEKL. The CDR3 runs 15 residues.